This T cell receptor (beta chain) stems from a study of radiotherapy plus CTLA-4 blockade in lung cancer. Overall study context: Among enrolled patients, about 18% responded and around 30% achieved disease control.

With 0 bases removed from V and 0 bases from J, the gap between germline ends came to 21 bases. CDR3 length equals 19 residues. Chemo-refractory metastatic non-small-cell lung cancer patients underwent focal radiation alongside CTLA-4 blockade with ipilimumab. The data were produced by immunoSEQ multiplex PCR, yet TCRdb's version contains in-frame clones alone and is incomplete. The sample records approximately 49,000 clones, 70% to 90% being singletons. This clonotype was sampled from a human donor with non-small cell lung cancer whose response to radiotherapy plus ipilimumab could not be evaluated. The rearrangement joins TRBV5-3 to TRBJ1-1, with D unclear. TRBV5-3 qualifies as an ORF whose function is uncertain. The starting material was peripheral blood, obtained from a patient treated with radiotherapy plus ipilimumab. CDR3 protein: CARSLAGKGGSDLNTEAFF. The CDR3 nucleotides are TGTGCCAGAAGCTTGGCGGGGAAGGGTGGATCAGACCTGAACACTGAAGCTTTCTTT.